The following is a T cell receptor beta chain sequence with its context. This entry comes from a study of blood T cell repertoires in COVID-19. Across the study: Italy, Spain and the United States were the sources of the convalescent and acute COVID-19 samples.

The V end lost 1 base, the J end lost 0 bases, and 14 bases lay between the germline ends. Germline V gene data show CDR1 as SEHNR and CDR2 as FQNEAQ (reference sequence). The CDR3 length is 17 residues. TCRdb's copy holds only in-frame clones and misses some; the assay was immunoSEQ multiplex PCR. Of roughly 390,000 clones listed, roughly 85% are singletons. The chain carries TRBV7-9 and TRBJ2-3, with a possible D match to TRBD1 (5 bases). The source is a woman aged 18-35 years with acute or convalescent COVID-19. Sample: peripheral blood. The CDR3 region is CASSLGAQGKSTDTQYF. The CDR3, as DNA: TGTGCCAGCAGCTTAGGAGCGCAGGGCAAAAGCACAGATACGCAGTATTTT.